This is a list of T cell receptor beta chains from one sample in a study of T cells in Graves' hyperthyroidism and ophthalmopathy. MiXCR was run by TCRdb on the multiplex PCR reads, yielding one entry per CDR3 protein. The table records about 560,000 distinct CDR3 sequences, around 15% of them present only once. Sequenced material: blood. The receptors shown here come from a woman under 30 with Graves' hyperthyroidism. CDR3s include the opening cysteine and the closing phenylalanine or tryptophan. A D gene is named only where the DNA matches it firmly. A clone size is listed for some rows: how often the clone was seen (once, few, many), or a class if it is expanded.

TRBV2	TRBJ2-7	.	many	TGTGCCAGCTGGGCCTCCACCGTCTCCTACGAGCAGTACTTC	CASWASTVSYEQYF
TRBV6-1	TRBJ2-4	.	many	TGTGCCAGCAGTCAGGGCCGCTCGACAAAAAACATTCAGTACTTC	CASSQGRSTKNIQYF
TRBV10-3	TRBJ1-5	.	many	TGTGCCATCAGTGAGCGCAGGCAGCCCCAGCATTTT	CAISERRQPQHF
TRBV7-9	TRBJ2-1	.	many	TGTTCCTGGAGGGGGGTCCACAATGAGCAGTTCTTC	CSWRGVHNEQFF
TRBV15	TRBJ2-7	TRBD1	.	TGTGCCACCAGCAGAGTGGCAGGGGGCTACGAGCAGTACTTC	CATSRVAGGYEQYF
TRBV5-1	TRBJ1-2	TRBD1	few	TGCGCCAGCAGCTTACAGGGGCCTAAAGGCTACACCTTC	CASSLQGPKGYTF
TRBV11-3	TRBJ2-1	.	many	TGTGCCAGCAGCTTAGTGGTTGGGACCTCCTTTTTCAATGAGCAGTTCTTC	CASSLVVGTSFFNEQFF
TRBV7-2	TRBJ1-2	.	.	TGTGCCAGCAGCGATACCGGGACATCCAACTACTATGGCTACACCTTC	CASSDTGTSNYYGYTF
TRBV7-9	TRBJ1-6	TRBD1	many	TGTGCCAGCAGCCCCGGGACAGGGGTGTCACCCCTCCACTTT	CASSPGTGVSPLHF
TRBV10-3	TRBJ2-1	TRBD2	.	TGTGCCATCAGTGTTAGTGGGACTAGGGAGAGCTCCTACAATGAGCAGTTCTTC	CAISVSGTRESSYNEQFF
TRBV7-2	TRBJ1-5	TRBD1	many	TGTGCCAGCAGCACGACAGGGGTCAATCAGCCCCAGCATTTT	CASSTTGVNQPQHF